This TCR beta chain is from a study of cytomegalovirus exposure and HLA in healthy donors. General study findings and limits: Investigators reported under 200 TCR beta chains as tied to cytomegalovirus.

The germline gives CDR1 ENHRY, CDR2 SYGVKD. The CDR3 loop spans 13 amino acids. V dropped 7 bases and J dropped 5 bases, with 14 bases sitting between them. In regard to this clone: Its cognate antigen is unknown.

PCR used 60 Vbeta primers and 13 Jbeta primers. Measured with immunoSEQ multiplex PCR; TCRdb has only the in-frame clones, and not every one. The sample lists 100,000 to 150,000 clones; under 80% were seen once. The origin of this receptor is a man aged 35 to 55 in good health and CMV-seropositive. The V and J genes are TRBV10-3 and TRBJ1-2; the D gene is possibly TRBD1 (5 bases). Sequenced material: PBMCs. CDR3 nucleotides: TGTGCCATCACCGAGCCCAGGGTGTATGGCTACACCTTC. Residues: CAITEPRVYGYTF.